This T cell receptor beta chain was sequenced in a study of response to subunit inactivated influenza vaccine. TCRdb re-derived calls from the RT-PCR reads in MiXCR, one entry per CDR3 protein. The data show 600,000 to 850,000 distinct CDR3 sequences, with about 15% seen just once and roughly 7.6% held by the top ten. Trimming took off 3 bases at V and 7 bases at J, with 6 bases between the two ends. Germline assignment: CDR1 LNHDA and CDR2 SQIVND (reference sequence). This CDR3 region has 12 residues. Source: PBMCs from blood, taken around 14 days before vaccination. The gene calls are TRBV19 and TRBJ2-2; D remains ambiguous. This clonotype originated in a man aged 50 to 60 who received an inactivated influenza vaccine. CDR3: CASSIRDGELFF. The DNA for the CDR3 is TGTGCCAGTAGTATCCGAGACGGGGAGCTGTTTTTT.